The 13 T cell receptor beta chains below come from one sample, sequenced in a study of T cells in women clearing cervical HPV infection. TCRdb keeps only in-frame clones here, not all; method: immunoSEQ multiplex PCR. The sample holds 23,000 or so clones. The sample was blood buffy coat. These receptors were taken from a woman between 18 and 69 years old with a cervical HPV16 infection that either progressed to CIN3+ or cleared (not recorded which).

The part of the CDR3 DNA that was read is TGTGCCAGCTACGATAGGAAAACAGGGAGGATAGGGCCC. It translates to CASYDRKTGRIGP. The whole CDR3 is CASYDRKTGRIGPQHF. The chain links TRBV19 to TRBJ1-5; D is possibly TRBD1 (6 bases). The read finishes 3 residues shy of the CDR3 end, and the germline J gene is used to complete it. This CDR3 spans 16 amino acids. Trimming took 9 bases from V and 9 from J, leaving 27 bases between them. Germline CDR1 LNHDA, CDR2 SQIVND (reference sequence).

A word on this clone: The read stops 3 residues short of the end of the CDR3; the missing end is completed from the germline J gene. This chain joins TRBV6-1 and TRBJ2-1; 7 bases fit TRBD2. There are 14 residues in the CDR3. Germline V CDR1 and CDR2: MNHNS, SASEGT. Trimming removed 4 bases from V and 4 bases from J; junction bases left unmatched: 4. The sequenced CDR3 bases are TGTGCCAGCAGTGGAGGGAGGGGTTACAATGAG. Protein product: CASSGGRGYNE. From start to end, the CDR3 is CASSGGRGYNEQFF.

CDR3 protein: CASSDRGYSNQPQYF. The CDR3 DNA, read in part, is TGTGCCAGCAGTGATAGGGGGTATAGCAATCAGCCG. The rearrangement joins TRBV2 to TRBJ2-3, with D perhaps TRBD1 (6 bases). The read ends 3 residues shy of where the CDR3 ends; the end is completed using the germline J gene. The CDR3 contains 15 residues. Germline CDR1 and CDR2: SNHLY and FYNNEI.

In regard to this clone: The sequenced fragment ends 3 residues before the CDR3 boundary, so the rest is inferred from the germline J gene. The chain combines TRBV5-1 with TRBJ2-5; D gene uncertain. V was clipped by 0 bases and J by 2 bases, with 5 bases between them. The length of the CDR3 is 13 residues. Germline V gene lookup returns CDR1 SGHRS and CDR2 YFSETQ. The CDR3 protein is CASSLEAQETQYF. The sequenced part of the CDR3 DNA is TGCGCCAGCAGCTTGGAAGCGCAAGAGACC.

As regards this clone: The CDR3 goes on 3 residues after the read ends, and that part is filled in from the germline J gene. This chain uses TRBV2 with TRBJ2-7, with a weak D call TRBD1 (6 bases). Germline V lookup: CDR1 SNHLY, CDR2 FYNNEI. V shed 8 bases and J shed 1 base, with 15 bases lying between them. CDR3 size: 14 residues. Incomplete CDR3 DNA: TGTGCCAGCGGAAGAGAGCAGGGGTCCTACGAG. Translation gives CASGREQGSYE. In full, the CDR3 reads CASGREQGSYEQYF.

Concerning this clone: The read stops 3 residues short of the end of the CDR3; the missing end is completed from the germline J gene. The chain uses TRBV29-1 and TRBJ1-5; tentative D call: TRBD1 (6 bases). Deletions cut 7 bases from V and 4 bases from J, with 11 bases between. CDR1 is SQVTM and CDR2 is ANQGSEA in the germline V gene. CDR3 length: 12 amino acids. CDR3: CSAGQNNQPQHF. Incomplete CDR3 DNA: TGCAGCGCAGGACAGAATAATCAGCCC.

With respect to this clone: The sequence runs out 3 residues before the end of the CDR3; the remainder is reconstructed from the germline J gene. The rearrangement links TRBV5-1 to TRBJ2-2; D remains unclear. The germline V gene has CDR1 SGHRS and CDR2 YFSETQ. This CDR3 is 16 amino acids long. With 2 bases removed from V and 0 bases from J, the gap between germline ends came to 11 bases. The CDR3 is CASSFFPFANTGELFF. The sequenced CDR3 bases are TGCGCCAGCAGCTTTTTTCCGTTTGCGAACACCGGGGAG.

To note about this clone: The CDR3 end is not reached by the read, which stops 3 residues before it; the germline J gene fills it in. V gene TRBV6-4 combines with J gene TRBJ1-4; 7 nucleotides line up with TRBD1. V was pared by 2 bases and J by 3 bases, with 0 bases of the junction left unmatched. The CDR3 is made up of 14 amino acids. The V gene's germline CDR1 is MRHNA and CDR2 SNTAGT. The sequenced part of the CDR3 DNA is TGTGCCAGCAGTGACGGACAGGCTAATGAAAAA. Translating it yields CASSDGQANEK. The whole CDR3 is CASSDGQANEKLFF.

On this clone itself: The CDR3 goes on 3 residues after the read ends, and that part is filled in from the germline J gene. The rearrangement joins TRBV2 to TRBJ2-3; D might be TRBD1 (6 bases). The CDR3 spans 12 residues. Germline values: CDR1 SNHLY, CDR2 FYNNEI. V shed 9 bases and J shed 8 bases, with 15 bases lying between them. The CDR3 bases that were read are TGTGCCAGTAATACAGGGTCACTTACG. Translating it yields CASNTGSLT. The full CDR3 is CASNTGSLTQYF.

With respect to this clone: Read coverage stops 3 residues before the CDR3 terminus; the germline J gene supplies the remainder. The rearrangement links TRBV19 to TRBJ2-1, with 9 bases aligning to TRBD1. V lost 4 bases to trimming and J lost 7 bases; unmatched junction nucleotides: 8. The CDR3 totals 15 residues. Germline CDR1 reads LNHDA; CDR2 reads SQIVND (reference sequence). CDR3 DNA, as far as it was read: TGTGCCAGTAGTACTCCCGGGACAGGGTCAAATGAG. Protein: CASSTPGTGSNE. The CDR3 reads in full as CASSTPGTGSNEQFF.

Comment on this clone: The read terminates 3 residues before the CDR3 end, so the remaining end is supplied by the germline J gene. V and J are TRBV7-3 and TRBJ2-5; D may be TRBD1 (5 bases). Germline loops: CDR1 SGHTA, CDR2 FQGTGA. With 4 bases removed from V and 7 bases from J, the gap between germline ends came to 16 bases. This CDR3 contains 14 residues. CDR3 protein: CASSSSADRWTQYF. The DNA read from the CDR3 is TGTGCCAGCAGCTCCTCTGCCGACAGATGGACC.

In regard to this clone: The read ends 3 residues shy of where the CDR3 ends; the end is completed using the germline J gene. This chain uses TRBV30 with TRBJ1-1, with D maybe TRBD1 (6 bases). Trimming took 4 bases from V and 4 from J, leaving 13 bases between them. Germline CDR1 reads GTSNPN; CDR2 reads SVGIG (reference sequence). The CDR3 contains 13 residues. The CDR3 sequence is CAWKEDSFTEAFF. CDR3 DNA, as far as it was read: TGTGCCTGGAAAGAGGACAGTTTCACTGAA. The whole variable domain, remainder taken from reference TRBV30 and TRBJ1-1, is SQTIHQWPATLVQPVGSPLSLECTVEGTSNPNLYWYRQAAGRGLQLLFYSVGIGQISSEVPQNLSASRPQDRQFILSSKKLLLSDSGFYLCAWKEDSFTEAFFGQGTRLTVV.

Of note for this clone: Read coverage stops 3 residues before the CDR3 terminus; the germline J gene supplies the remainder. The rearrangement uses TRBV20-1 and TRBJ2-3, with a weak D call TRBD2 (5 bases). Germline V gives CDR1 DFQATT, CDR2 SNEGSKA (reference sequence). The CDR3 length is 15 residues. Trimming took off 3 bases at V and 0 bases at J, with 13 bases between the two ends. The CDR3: CSASRGLFSTDTQYF. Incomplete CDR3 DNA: TGCAGTGCTAGCCGCGGACTTTTTAGCACAGATACG.